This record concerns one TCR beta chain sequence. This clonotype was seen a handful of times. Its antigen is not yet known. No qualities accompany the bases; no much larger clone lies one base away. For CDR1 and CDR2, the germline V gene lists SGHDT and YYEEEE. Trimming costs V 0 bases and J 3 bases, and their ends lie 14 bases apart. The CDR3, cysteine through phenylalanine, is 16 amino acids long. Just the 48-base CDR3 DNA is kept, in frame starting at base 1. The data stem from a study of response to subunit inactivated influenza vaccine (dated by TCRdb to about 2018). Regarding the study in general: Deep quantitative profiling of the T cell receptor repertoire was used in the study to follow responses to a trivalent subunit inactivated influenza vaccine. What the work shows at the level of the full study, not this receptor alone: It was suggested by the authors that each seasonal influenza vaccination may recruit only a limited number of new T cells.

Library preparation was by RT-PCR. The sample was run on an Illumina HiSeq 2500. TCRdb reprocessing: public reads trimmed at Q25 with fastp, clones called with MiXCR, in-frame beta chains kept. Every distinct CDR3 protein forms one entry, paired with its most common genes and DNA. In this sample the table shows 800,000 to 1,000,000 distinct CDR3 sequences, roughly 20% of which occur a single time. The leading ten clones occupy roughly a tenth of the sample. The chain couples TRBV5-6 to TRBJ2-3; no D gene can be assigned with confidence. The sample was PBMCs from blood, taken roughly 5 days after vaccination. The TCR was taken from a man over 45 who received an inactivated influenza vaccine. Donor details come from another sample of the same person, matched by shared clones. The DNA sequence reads TGTGCCAGCAGCTTGGTCGAAGGTGGTCTTACAGATACGCAGTATTTT. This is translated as CASSLVEGGLTDTQYF. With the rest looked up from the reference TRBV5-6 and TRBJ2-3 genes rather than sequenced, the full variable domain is DAGVTQSPTHLIKTRGQQVTLRCSPKSGHDTVSWYQQALGQGPQFIFQYYEEEERQRGNFPDRFSGHQFPNYSSELNVNALLLGDSALYLCASSLVEGGLTDTQYFGPGTRLTVL.